What follows are 7 T cell receptor beta chains derived from one specimen sequenced in a study of shared T cell receptors in the human thymus. Method: immunoSEQ multiplex PCR; TCRdb's copy keeps in-frame clones and lacks some. The sample carries hundreds of thousands of clones, approximately 85% recorded once. The same data also went into a second study, on human thymus T cells.

The sample was thymocytes. These receptor sequences come from a girl under three years old with a congenital heart defect.

V usage is TRBV11-2 and J usage is TRBJ2-7, with a tentative D call TRBD2 (6 bases). Germline assignment: CDR1 SGHAT and CDR2 FQNNGV. V was cut by 6 bases and J by 2 bases, with 11 bases left in between. This CDR3 has 13 amino acids. In nucleotides, the CDR3 is TGTGCCAGCAGTGAAGGGAGGCCCTACGAGCAGTACTTC. It specifies CASSEGRPYEQYF.

The chain couples TRBV5-5 to TRBJ1-1, with D possibly matching TRBD1 (5 bases). This CDR3 spans 13 amino acids. Germline CDR1 is SGHKS and CDR2 is YYEKEE (reference sequence). V lost 3 bases and J 8 bases, leaving 14 bases between the germline ends. CDR3 nucleotides: TGTGCCAGCAGCTCGGGGGGAGAGGGGGAAGCTTTCTTT. Amino acid sequence: CASSSGGEGEAFF.

The chain employs TRBV2 and TRBJ2-3; D is ambiguous. This CDR3 has 14 residues. CDR1 is SNHLY, CDR2 FYNNEI, per germline. Trimming took off 5 bases at V and 2 bases at J, with 11 bases between the two ends. This chain's CDR3 is CASSPATITDTQYF. For the CDR3, the DNA is TGTGCCAGCAGTCCTGCTACCATCACAGATACGCAGTATTTT.

The rearrangement links TRBV2 to TRBJ1-2, with 7 bases fitting TRBD1. J lost 4 bases, V lost 10 bases, and 6 bases had no gene match. The CDR3 loop spans 12 amino acids. CDR1 is SNHLY, CDR2 FYNNEI, per germline. The CDR3 DNA is TGTGCCAAAAGACAGGGTGGCTATGGCTACACCTTC. Its translation: CAKRQGGYGYTF.

This chain uses TRBV27 with TRBJ2-1; D ambiguous. The CDR3 consists of 16 residues. Deletions cut 0 bases from V and 5 bases from J, with 14 bases between. Germline CDR1 is MNHEY and CDR2 is SMNVEV (reference sequence). CDR3 sequence reads: CASSLSVGYDNNEQFF. The CDR3 DNA reads TGTGCCAGCAGTTTATCTGTCGGGTACGATAACAATGAGCAGTTCTTC.

The genes are TRBV7-9 and TRBJ2-3, with 12 positions matching TRBD1. The CDR3 has 14 amino acids. Trimming at V came to 4 bases and at J to 7 bases, leaving 3 bases not matched to a gene. Germline CDR1 and CDR2: SEHNR and FQNEAQ (reference sequence). The CDR3, as DNA: TGTGCCAGCAGCTGGGGACAGGGGGCGAATACGCAGTATTTT. Amino acid sequence: CASSWGQGANTQYF.

The chain links TRBV25-1 to TRBJ2-1, with D possibly TRBD1 on 5 matching bases. The germline V gene encodes CDR1 MGHDK and CDR2 SYGVNS. Trimming removed 7 bases from V and 8 bases from J, with 15 bases in between. The CDR3 runs 13 residues. CDR3 in DNA: TGTGCCAGCACCCCTGTTCAGGGCGATGAGCAGTTCTTC. Encoded protein: CASTPVQGDEQFF.